The 19 T cell receptor beta chains below were found in one sample sequenced in a study of human T cells and chemical hapten exposure. Time point denoted: patch test 3, about 24 weeks after DPC sensitization. Sample treatment: therapeutic diphenylcyclopropenone sensitization with weekly scalp DPC. TCRdb independently ran MiXCR on the RACE reads; one entry per CDR3 protein. Of 150,000 to 200,000 distinct CDR3 sequences listed, about 30% were seen once; the top ten hold around 2.3%. Sequences were derived from whole blood, sampled in connection with sensitization to the hapten diphenylcyclopropenone (DPC). These receptors all come from a woman between 18 and 30 years old with alopecia areata. Some clones in this sample may be carry-over from other donors' samples.

This clonotype was seen a few times. The rearrangement links TRBV27 to TRBJ1-1, with 7 bases matching TRBD1. This CDR3 is built from 17 residues. Germline lookup yields CDR1 MNHEY and CDR2 SMNVEV (reference sequence). V shed 0 bases and J 4 bases; nucleotides not matched to a gene: 11. The CDR3 nucleotides read TGTGCCAGCAGTTTATCTACCCTAGGGGGCGAGCGCACTGAAGCTTTCTTT. Translation: CASSLSTLGGERTEAFF.

The CDR3 region is CASKGSLNEKLFF. The CDR3 nucleotides are TGTGCCAGCAAAGGGAGTCTTAATGAAAAACTGTTTTTT. The genes are TRBV13 and TRBJ1-4, with D unclear. The germline V gene encodes CDR1 PRHDT and CDR2 FYEKMQ (reference sequence). The CDR3 is made up of 13 amino acids. The V end was cut by 7 bases, the J end by 4 bases, with 10 bases between. Filled out from reference TRBV13 and TRBJ1-4, the complete variable domain reads AAGVIQSPRHLIKEKRETATLKCYPIPRHDTVYWYQQGPGQDPQFLISFYEKMQSDKGSIPDRFSAQQFSDYHSELNMSSLELGDSALYFCASKGSLNEKLFFGSGTQLSVL.

The chain combines TRBV29-1 with TRBJ2-1, with 10 bases that match TRBD2. J gave up 8 bases and V 8 bases, and 15 bases lay outside the gene matches. CDR3 length equals 15 residues. Germline V gene sequence: CDR1 SQVTM, CDR2 ANQGSEA. CDR3 sequence: CSSGWASGRIDEQFF. DNA of the CDR3: TGCAGCTCTGGGTGGGCTAGCGGGAGAATCGATGAGCAGTTCTTC.

The chain uses TRBV24-1 and TRBJ1-5, with D perhaps TRBD1 (5 bases). The CDR3 contains 13 residues. Trimming removed 12 bases at V and 1 base at J, with 12 bases between. Germline loops: CDR1 KGHDR, CDR2 SFDVKD. This CDR3 is CAAGGNSNQPQHF. The CDR3 DNA reads as TGTGCCGCCGGGGGTAACAGCAATCAGCCCCAGCATTTT.

Only a few counts were recorded for this clonotype. V and J are TRBV7-2 and TRBJ2-5; D is unresolved. V was trimmed by 5 bases and J by 5 bases, leaving 12 bases between them. Germline-derived CDR1 and CDR2 are SGHTA and FQGNSA. The CDR3 is 13 residues long. The CDR3 DNA follows: TGTGCCAGCAGCATTAGCAAAATGGAGACCCAGTACTTC. Encoded protein: CASSISKMETQYF.

The chain recombines TRBV7-6 with TRBJ2-7, with D unresolved. V lost 3 bases and J 1 base, leaving 10 bases between the germline ends. The CDR3 consists of 14 residues. Germline values: CDR1 SGHVS, CDR2 FNYEAQ. This CDR3 is CASSFRLDSYEQYF. CDR3 in DNA: TGTGCCAGCAGCTTTAGACTGGATTCCTACGAGCAGTACTTC.

J is TRBJ1-6 and V is TRBV20-1; D uncertain. CDR1 is DFQATT, CDR2 SNEGSKA, per germline (reference sequence). V was clipped by 5 bases and J by 7 bases, with 9 bases between them. The CDR3 loop spans 12 amino acids. The CDR3 DNA follows: TGCAGTGCTGGGGAGGGAAATTCACCCCTCCACTTT. Its translation is CSAGEGNSPLHF.

V gene TRBV12-3 or TRBV12-4 combines with J gene TRBJ2-6; tentative D call: TRBD1 (6 bases). V was shortened by 2 bases and J by 0 bases, with 17 bases between the two germline ends. The CDR3 runs to 19 residues. The CDR3 nucleotides read TGTGCCAGCAGTTTATGGCCTGGGGGCTCTAGCTCTGGGGCCAACGTCCTGACTTTC. Translating it yields CASSLWPGGSSSGANVLTF.

The chain combines TRBV6-2 or TRBV6-3 with TRBJ2-2; D is possibly TRBD2 (6 bases). The CDR3 is made up of 12 amino acids. The V gene's germline CDR1 is MNHEY and CDR2 SVGEGT. V was shortened by 7 bases and J by 8 bases, with 11 bases between the two germline ends. The CDR3 spells CASTRDLGELFF. The DNA of the CDR3 is TGTGCCAGCACCCGGGACTTGGGGGAGCTGTTTTTT.

This chain joins TRBV4-3 and TRBJ2-2, with D unclear. The length of the CDR3 is 14 residues. V was cut by 1 base and J by 5 bases, with 8 bases left in between. Germline lookup yields CDR1 LGHNA and CDR2 YSLEER. The DNA for the CDR3 is TGCGCCAGCAGCCAAGTCGACATTACCGGGGAGCTGTTTTTT. Residues: CASSQVDITGELFF.

J is TRBJ2-1 and V is TRBV5-1; D perhaps matches TRBD1 (6 bases). From germline, CDR1 is SGHRS and CDR2 YFSETQ. The V and J ends lost 4 bases and 5 bases respectively, with 13 bases between them. The CDR3 has 14 residues. CDR3 DNA sequence: TGCGCCAGCAGCAACCGGGACACACACAATGAGCAGTTCTTC. Encoded protein: CASSNRDTHNEQFF.

This clonotype showed up many times. The V and J genes are TRBV7-2 and TRBJ2-1; tentative D call: TRBD1 (5 bases). Germline lookup yields CDR1 SGHTA and CDR2 FQGNSA. This CDR3 spans 16 amino acids. V gave up 1 base and J gave up 9 bases, with 19 bases separating them. The CDR3 loop reads CASSLGLPNQGSEQFF. CDR3 nucleotide sequence: TGTGCCAGCAGCTTAGGTTTGCCCAACCAGGGTAGTGAGCAGTTCTTC.

This clonotype was counted a few times. The J gene is TRBJ1-5, the V gene TRBV6-2 or TRBV6-3; a weak D match, TRBD1 (6 bases). This CDR3 has 18 residues. Germline CDR1 MNHEY, CDR2 SVGEGT. V lost 5 bases, J lost 3 bases, and 23 bases lay in between. Written as DNA, the CDR3 is TGTGCCAGCAGTCTGGGCAGGGGCCGCGTGAAACTCAATCAGCCCCAGCATTTT. It translates to CASSLGRGRVKLNQPQHF.

The rearrangement joins TRBV4-3 to TRBJ2-1; 10 bases match TRBD1. CDR1 and CDR2 from the germline V gene are LGHNA and YSLEER. CDR3 length: 15 amino acids. V lost 5 bases to trimming and J lost 7 bases; unmatched junction nucleotides: 8. Here the CDR3 reads CASSSGTGEGNEQFF. The DNA of the CDR3 is TGCGCCAGCAGCTCCGGGACAGGGGAGGGGAATGAGCAGTTCTTC.

This clonotype has more than one count but fewer than ten. The DNA for the CDR3 is TGCGCCAGCAGCTTGGTAACCGGGACAGGGTATGATACGCAGTATTTT. Its protein product is CASSLVTGTGYDTQYF. The V gene is TRBV5-1, the J gene TRBJ2-3; 9 bases are shared with TRBD1. CDR1 and CDR2 (germline): SGHRS, YFSETQ. With V trimmed by 0 bases and J by 6 bases, 8 bases remained unmatched. The length of the CDR3 is 16 residues.

This clonotype appeared a few times. The chain is built from TRBV7-2 and TRBJ1-1; D call uncertain. Trimming removed 6 bases from V and 2 bases from J, with 4 bases in between. Germline CDR1 SGHTA, CDR2 FQGNSA. This CDR3 contains 11 residues. The CDR3 protein is CASRLNTEAFF. The CDR3 DNA sequence: TGTGCCAGCAGACTCAACACTGAAGCTTTCTTT.

The chain has TRBV7-2 and TRBJ2-3; D gene unclear. There are 14 residues in the CDR3. V gave up 3 bases and J gave up 6 bases, with 13 bases separating them. The germline V gene encodes CDR1 SGHTA and CDR2 FQGNSA. CDR3 nucleotide sequence: TGTGCCAGCAGCTTCGCCAAGGCCCCCGATACGCAGTATTTT. Translated, it gives CASSFAKAPDTQYF.

This clonotype was detected a few times. This chain's CDR3 is CAISEVPSSNQPQHF. The DNA for the CDR3 is TGTGCCATCAGTGAGGTACCTTCTAGCAATCAGCCCCAGCATTTT. The chain recombines TRBV10-3 with TRBJ1-5; D gene ambiguous. Looked up from germline, CDR1 is ENHRY and CDR2 is SYGVKD. V lost 2 bases and J lost 0, with 8 bases in between. The CDR3 extends over 15 amino acids.

This clonotype was found a few times. CDR3 nucleotide sequence: TGCAGTGCTAGAGATCCGACAGGGAACACCATATATTTT. Translation gives CSARDPTGNTIYF. The chain joins TRBV20-1 to TRBJ1-3; 7 bases map to TRBD1. V dropped 0 bases and J dropped 7; count of bases not matched to a gene: 3. From germline, CDR1 is DFQATT and CDR2 SNEGSKA (reference sequence). The CDR3 contains 13 residues.